This entry is about one TCR beta chain. The antigen is not known. At one end, the junction sequence differs from germline, possibly due to a read error. The sample comes from a study of post-analysis software for immune sequencing data. Built from TCR beta cDNA, the libraries had unique molecular identifiers in them. Out of roughly 0.85 to 10 million T cells, about 520,000 cDNA molecules were generated. TCRdb re-analysed the PCR reads in MiXCR, keeping a single row per CDR3 protein. Among 650,000 to 850,000 distinct CDR3 sequences listed, approximately 50% were seen once. This CDR3 spans 14 amino acids. Overall study findings and caveats: Relative to controls, patients had 4 or 5 TRBV segments at higher frequency, with TRBV5-6, TRBV5-1 and TRBV20-1 among these. Multiple sclerosis patients had significantly lower normalized Chao1 diversity than controls.

The sequenced sample consisted of blood. The source is a girl aged 10 to 17 with multiple sclerosis. The rearrangement uses TRBV12-3 or TRBV12-4 and TRBJ2-1; 8 positions agree with TRBD2. The CDR3: CASSLGTSPNERFF. For the CDR3, the DNA is TGTGCCAGCAGTTTAGGGACTAGCCCCAATGAGCGGTTCTTC.